One and the same sample provided the 8 T cell receptor beta chains below, sequenced in a study of shared clonotypes between healthy human individuals. Sequencing used immunoSEQ multiplex PCR; TCRdb keeps in-frame clones, though not all of them. The repertoire includes 1,500,000 or so clones, approximately 98.5% of them detected once, and approximately 0.38% sits in the top ten. Material for sequencing was naive CD4+ T cells sorted from blood. Subset noted: CD45RA+ positively selected. These receptors all stem from a man younger than 45 in good health.

This chain uses TRBV9 with TRBJ2-1; 8 bases map to TRBD1. The CDR3 has 12 amino acids. J lost 7 bases, V lost 6 bases, and 3 bases had no gene match. From germline, CDR1 is SGDLS and CDR2 YYNGEE. CDR3 in DNA: TGTGCCAGCACCGACAGGGGTAATGAGCAGTTCTTC. Its protein product is CASTDRGNEQFF.

The rearrangement joins TRBV29-1 to TRBJ2-5, with 9 nucleotides matching TRBD1. There are 14 residues in the CDR3. Per the germline V gene, CDR1 is SQVTM and CDR2 is ANQGSEA. Trimming removed 1 base from V and 5 bases from J; junction bases left unmatched: 5. The CDR3 DNA reads TGCAGCGTTGAAGGGGACAGGGTAGGCGAGACCCAGTACTTC. Amino acids: CSVEGDRVGETQYF.

The genes are TRBV7-2 and TRBJ1-1; D unresolved. The CDR3 is 15 residues long. The germline CDR1 and CDR2 sequences are SGHTA and FQGNSA. The germline V and J ends were trimmed by 1 base and 7 bases, with 16 bases remaining between them. The CDR3 DNA reads as TGTGCCAGCAGCTTAGTACCGGGTTTTAGAGGTGAAGCTTTCTTT. Translation gives CASSLVPGFRGEAFF.

V is TRBV2 and J is TRBJ2-5; D remains ambiguous. This CDR3 comprises 13 residues. Germline CDR1 is SNHLY and CDR2 is FYNNEI. V lost 7 bases to trimming and J lost 4 bases, with 13 bases between them. The CDR3 protein is CASTEGLIETQYF. CDR3 sequence (DNA): TGTGCCAGCACAGAAGGCCTAATAGAGACCCAGTACTTC.

CDR3 amino acids: CSVEPGYTF. In DNA, the CDR3 is TGCAGCGTTGAACCAGGCTACACCTTC. This chain connects TRBV29-1 to TRBJ1-2, with D unresolved. The CDR3 contains 9 residues. Trimming cost V 2 bases and J 8 bases, with 3 bases left between them. CDR1 and CDR2 (germline): SQVTM, ANQGSEA.

V and J are TRBV29-1 and TRBJ2-5; either TRBD1 or TRBD2 may fit D (5 bases each). Germline values: CDR1 SQVTM, CDR2 ANQGSEA. CDR3 length: 14 amino acids. Trimming shortened V by 5 bases and J by 3 bases, and 16 bases separated the two germline ends. The CDR3 nucleotides are TGCAGCGTTCGGGGCAGGGCCAATAAAGAGACCCAGTACTTC. It is translated as CSVRGRANKETQYF.

The gene calls are TRBV5-5 and TRBJ1-1; TRBD1 agrees at 7 bases. Germline V gene data show CDR1 as SGHKS and CDR2 as YYEKEE (reference sequence). J gave up 6 bases and V 2 bases, and 7 bases lay outside the gene matches. The CDR3 sequence is 14 residues long. The CDR3 loop is CASSLQGLSAEAFF. CDR3 DNA sequence: TGTGCCAGCAGCTTACAGGGGTTGTCGGCTGAAGCTTTCTTT.

The genes are TRBV7-9 and TRBJ2-7; the D gene could be TRBD1 or TRBD2 (5 bases each). The CDR3 contains 14 residues. The V gene's germline CDR1 is SEHNR and CDR2 FQNEAQ (reference sequence). The germline V and J ends were trimmed by 5 bases and 3 bases, with 14 bases remaining between them. CDR3 loop: CASSPWDGFYEQYF. The DNA of the CDR3 is TGTGCCAGCAGCCCATGGGACGGGTTCTACGAGCAGTACTTC.